The entry below describes one TCR beta chain. Its antigen is not identified. Measured with immunoSEQ multiplex PCR; TCRdb has only the in-frame clones, and not every one. The sample has tens of thousands of clones, about 81% seen once. The data stem from a study of OX40 agonist ivuxolimab in advanced cancers. Background on the study: Prior therapy, whether anti-PD-1, anti-PD-L1 or anti-CTLA-4, was allowed, and under 50% had some.

Systemic immunosuppression or a history of autoimmune disease excluded patients. There are 14 residues in the CDR3. Trimming left V 6 bases short and J 1 base short, with 12 bases between. Per germline, CDR1 MNHEY and CDR2 SMNVEV (reference sequence). Overall study findings and caveats: Relative to CD4+, CD8+ T cells held more expanded clones on average. Partial responders treated at 0.1-3.0 mg/kg exhibited clonal expansion among the lowest measured.

This rearrangement joins TRBV27 to TRBJ2-5, with D perhaps TRBD1 (5 bases). This receptor was taken from an adult with an advanced solid tumor such as melanoma, head and neck, liver or kidney cancer. This specimen was CD4+ or CD8+ T cells sorted from blood, taken in a trial of the OX40 agonist ivuxolimab. CDR3 sequence reads: CASRKGHIQETQYF. The CDR3 region has the DNA TGTGCCAGCAGGAAGGGGCACATCCAAGAGACCCAGTACTTC.